The table lists the clone carrying this T cell receptor beta chain with many counts. Its antigen is still unknown. They built TCR cDNA with 5'RACE template switching, a step that put in a universal primer site and UMIs. Each CDR3 protein gets one entry after TCRdb re-called the 5' RACE reads with MiXCR. The sample carries 500,000 to 650,000 distinct CDR3 sequences, roughly an eighth recorded once. The data stem from a study of T cells after yellow fever vaccination. Study-level results: Weaker overall was a secondary response that nonetheless peaked faster, on day 5 versus 15. Post-booster reappearance was seen for most primary-vaccination clones (about 95% CD4, around 88% CD8).

This TCR was sampled from a man aged 25-45 years who received the YFV17D yellow fever vaccine. The specimen was PBMCs, collected on the day of the yellow fever booster vaccination.

CDR3 region: CASSVAGYSYEQYF. The CDR3 DNA is TGTGCCAGCAGTGTGGCGGGATACTCCTACGAGCAGTACTTC. The chain couples TRBV25-1 to TRBJ2-7, with a possible D match to TRBD2 (6 bases). Per the germline V gene, CDR1 is MGHDK and CDR2 is SYGVNS. The V end was cut by 4 bases, the J end by 0 bases, with 10 bases between. The CDR3 is 14 amino acids.